This TCR beta chain was observed in a study of CD8+CD57+ T cells in acquired aplastic anemia. The use of genomic DNA as template underpinned the TCR beta VDJ and CDR3 profiling. TCRdb re-derived calls from the reads in MiXCR, one entry per CDR3 protein. Of roughly 150,000 distinct CDR3 sequences detected, about 48% appear once; the ten largest clones hold approximately 1%. This CDR3 region has 14 residues. CDR1 is MGHDK, CDR2 SYGVNS, per germline. In this sample, this clonotype turned up many times. The junction shows a germline mismatch at one end, possibly a read error. The source material was sorted CD4+, CD8+, or CD8+CD57+ T cells (not recorded which) from PBMCs. The chain is built from TRBV25-1 and TRBJ2-3, with 10 bases that match TRBD1. The sequence came from a human donor in good health. The CDR3 is CASSETGGVDMQYF. The DNA of the CDR3 is TGTGCCAGCAGTGAGACAGGGGGCGTAGATATGCAGTATTTT.